The sample holds a few counts of the clone carrying this T cell receptor beta chain. Antigen unknown. It was with 60 Vbeta and 13 Jbeta primers that the PCR ran. Generated by immunoSEQ multiplex PCR, the TCRdb table keeps only in-frame clones and is missing some. The sample contains 100,000 or so clones, 60% to 80% of which appear only once. The sample originates from a study of cytomegalovirus exposure and HLA in healthy donors. Per the germline V gene, CDR1 is SGHRS and CDR2 is YFSETQ. The ends were cut back, 2 bases at V and 2 bases at J, with 8 bases in the middle. This CDR3 spans 14 amino acids. While unrecorded immune exposures were likely, the donors were nominally healthy when sampled. Notes on the study in general: In a later analysis, DRB1 alleles had the most associated TCRs; HLA-C alleles the fewest. HLA alleles were associated with 18,000 or so TCR beta sequences in a later analysis at 0.05 false discovery rate.

The chain couples TRBV5-1 to TRBJ2-1, with D maybe TRBD2 (6 bases). Sequencing was performed on PBMCs. The clonotype comes from a woman aged 40 to 55 in good health and CMV-seropositive. For the CDR3, the DNA is TGCGCCAGCAGCTTTAGCGGAGCCTACAATGAGCAGTTCTTC. It codes for CASSFSGAYNEQFF.